This TCR beta chain was sequenced during a study of blood T cell repertoires in COVID-19. Study-wide background: Researchers got acute and convalescent COVID-19 samples from the United States, Italy and Spain. PBMCs, B-cell-depleted T cells, or T cells were the source of the cDNA or gDNA that made up the material.

Generated by immunoSEQ multiplex PCR, the TCRdb table keeps only in-frame clones and is missing some. The sample carries more than 100,000 clones, around nine tenths recorded once. This TCR was sampled from a human donor in a cohort sampled during active COVID-19. Material for sequencing was peripheral blood.

The CDR3 DNA reads TGTGCCAGCAGTTCCGTGACTAGCGTTGACAATGAGCAGTTCTTC. Translated, it gives CASSSVTSVDNEQFF. The rearrangement joins TRBV6-2 or TRBV6-3 to TRBJ2-1; TRBD2 aligns across 8 bases. The CDR3 contains 15 residues. With V trimmed by 4 bases and J by 5 bases, 7 bases remained unmatched. Germline V gives CDR1 MNHEY, CDR2 SVGEGT.